A single TCR beta chain is shown here with its context. Its antigen is unknown. An end of the junction differs from the germline gene, which may be a read error. A sample-barcoded 5' primer and a J-beta primer mix were used in a second PCR of roughly 7 to 12 cycles. TCRdb reprocessed the 5' RACE reads via MiXCR and lists one record per CDR3 protein. The sample has approximately 1.5 million distinct CDR3 sequences, roughly 43% seen once. This sample was included in a study of blood T cells in healthy people across ages. Overall study findings and caveats: Donors of long life had a larger count of naive CD4+ cells and greater diversity than aged donors. Per million T cells, TCR beta diversity dropped roughly linearly as age increased. Diversity figures based on one million T cells were deemed too low.

The specimen was blood. This TCR came from a woman in her late teens or twenties in good health.

The CDR3 coding sequence is TGTGCCAGCAGCGTCCGGGACGCCAGCTCCTGCAATGAGCAGTTCTTC. It yields the protein CASSVRDASSCNEQFF. The V gene is TRBV7-9, the J gene TRBJ2-1, with D perhaps assigned TRBD1 or TRBD2 (5 bases each). The length of the CDR3 is 16 residues. Per germline, CDR1 SEHNR and CDR2 FQNEAQ (reference sequence).